The rows below give T cell receptor beta chains drawn from one sample of a study of blood T cell repertoires in COVID-19. TCRdb keeps only in-frame clones here, not all; method: immunoSEQ multiplex PCR. Of 200,000 to 250,000 clones listed, about 88% are singletons. The specimen sequenced was peripheral blood. Receptors were obtained from a man aged 35 to 55 with acute or convalescent COVID-19. CDR3s include the opening cysteine and the closing phenylalanine or tryptophan. The D gene is left open where the match is weak. Expanded clones are given a class, and other clones once, few, many or no size at all.

j_call clone_size d_call v_call cdr3_nt cdr3_aa
TRBJ2-7 . TRBD2 TRBV19 TGTGCCAGTAGTACTTCGGGGGGGCCTAACTACGAGCAGTACTTC CASSTSGGPNYEQYF
TRBJ2-7 . . TRBV2 TGTGCCAGCATATCCCTGGGCGTAGAGCAGTACTTC CASISLGVEQYF
TRBJ1-1 . . TRBV10-3 TGTGCCATCACCGACGGGGGGCACACTGAAGCTTTCTTT CAITDGGHTEAFF
TRBJ1-1 . . TRBV12-5 TGTGCTAGTGGTTTGGTGCTTACTGGGGGCGCGGGGGTCACTGAAGCTTTCTTT CASGLVLTGGAGVTEAFF
TRBJ1-1 . . TRBV7-6 TGTGCCAGCAGCTTAGGCGCTGCCCCCGGCGGAGCTTTCTTT CASSLGAAPGGAFF
TRBJ2-3 . . TRBV7-9 TGTGCCAGCAGCTTTCGGGGGAGCCAGGGAAATACGCAGTATTTT CASSFRGSQGNTQYF
TRBJ2-7 . . TRBV29-1 TGCAGCGTTGAATCTCCTGGGGGACACCAATACGAGCAGTACTTC CSVESPGGHQYEQYF
TRBJ1-1 . . TRBV5-1 TGCGCCAGCAGTACCCAGGGGAACACTGAAGCTTTCTTT CASSTQGNTEAFF
TRBJ1-2 once TRBD1 TRBV7-9 TGTGCCAGCAGCGCGTTGGACAGGTTGAACTATGGCTACACCTTC CASSALDRLNYGYTF
TRBJ1-3 . . TRBV27 TGTGCCAGCAGTCCAGCGGGACGTTGGAGCTCTGGAAACACCATATATTTT CASSPAGRWSSGNTIYF
TRBJ1-5 . TRBD1 TRBV6-1 TGTGCCAGCAGTGCCTTCAGGGGGGACAGGGGAGTGGGGAGCAATCAGCCCCAGCATTTT CASSAFRGDRGVGSNQPQHF
TRBJ1-4 few . TRBV25-1 TGTGCCAGCAGTGAACGGGAGGAGAAACTGTTTTTT CASSEREEKLFF
TRBJ2-5 . . TRBV7-2 TGTGCCAGCACCCTTAGCGGTCTTTTACTCTCTGGAGACCAGTACTTC CASTLSGLLLSGDQYF
TRBJ1-4 . TRBD1 TRBV19 TGTGCCAGTAACAGGGGGGTATTGGTTGAAAAACTGTTTTTT CASNRGVLVEKLFF
TRBJ1-1 once TRBD1 TRBV25-1 TGTGCCAGCGGACAGGGTACCGGTACTGAAGCTTTCTTT CASGQGTGTEAFF
TRBJ2-3 . TRBD1 TRBV5-1 TGCGCCAGCAGCACCGGGACAGGGGGCGGCGATACGCAGTATTTT CASSTGTGGGDTQYF
TRBJ2-1 . TRBD2 TRBV6-6 TGTGCCAGCTGCACCGATAGCGGGGGGACCCAATGCGAGCAGTTCTTC CASCTDSGGTQCEQFF
TRBJ1-2 . . TRBV5-1 TGCGCCAGCAGCTCTTGGACTTCTACCCGAGATGGCTACACCTTC CASSSWTSTRDGYTF
TRBJ2-7 . . TRBV2 TGTGCCAGCAGCCCGGGTCGGATAGGATACGAGCAGTACTTC CASSPGRIGYEQYF
TRBJ2-2 . . TRBV4-3 TGCGCCAGCAGCCGCGGACACCTAAATATTGACAACACCGGGGAGCTGTTTTTT CASSRGHLNIDNTGELFF
TRBJ1-2 . . TRBV4-1 TGCGCCAGCAGCCAAGTAGACTATGGCTACACCTTC CASSQVDYGYTF
TRBJ1-5 . . TRBV7-7 TGTGCCAGCAGCTTAAGCAGGGTAGGGCAATCAGCCCGGCCTATCAATCAGCCCCAGCATTTT CASSLSRVGQSARPINQPQHF
TRBJ2-1 . . TRBV9 TGTGCCAGCAGCGCCCGGGGGATCCCTTACAATGAGCAGTTCTTC CASSARGIPYNEQFF
TRBJ1-6 . TRBD1 TRBV5-8 TGTGCCAGCAGCAGGACAGGGGGCGGCCTTAGGGCCCTCCACTTT CASSRTGGGLRALHF
TRBJ2-7 . TRBD2 TRBV3-1/TRBV3-2 TGTGCCAGCAGCCAAGATCTACTAGCGGGGGACGAGCAGTACTTC CASSQDLLAGDEQYF
TRBJ2-1 . TRBD1 TRBV10-2 TGCGCCAGCAGTGAGACAGGGGCTGGGAATGAGCAGTTCTTC CASSETGAGNEQFF
TRBJ1-2 . . TRBV12-3/TRBV12-4 TGTGCCAGCAGTAGAGGTGGCGGCTATGGCTACACCTTC CASSRGGGYGYTF
TRBJ1-5 . . TRBV19 TGTGCCAGTTTGATCCGGGACAACAATCAGCCCCAGCATTTT CASLIRDNNQPQHF
TRBJ1-2 . TRBD1 TRBV28 TGTGCCAGCAGTTCCTCCTCGACAGGGGCTGGCTACACCTTC CASSSSSTGAGYTF
TRBJ1-4 . TRBD1 TRBV9 TGTGCCAGCAGCGTAGGTCGGGACAGGCAGCTGACCGTTTTTAATGAAAAACTGTTTTTT CASSVGRDRQLTVFNEKLFF
TRBJ1-5 . . TRBV27 TGTGCCAGCAGTTTCCAGGGCGGGGGCAATCAGCCCCAGCATTTT CASSFQGGGNQPQHF